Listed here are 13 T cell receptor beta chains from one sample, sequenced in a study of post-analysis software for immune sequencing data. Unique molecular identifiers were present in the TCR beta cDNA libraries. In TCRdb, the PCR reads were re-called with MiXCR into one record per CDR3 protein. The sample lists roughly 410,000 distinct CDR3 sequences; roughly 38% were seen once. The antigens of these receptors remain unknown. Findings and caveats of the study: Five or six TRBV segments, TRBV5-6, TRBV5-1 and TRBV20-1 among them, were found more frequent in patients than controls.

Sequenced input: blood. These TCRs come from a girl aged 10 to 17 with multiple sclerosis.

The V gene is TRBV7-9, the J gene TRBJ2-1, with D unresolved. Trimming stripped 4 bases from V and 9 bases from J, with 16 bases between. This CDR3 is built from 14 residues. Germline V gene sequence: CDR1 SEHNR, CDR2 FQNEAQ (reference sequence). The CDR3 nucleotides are TGTGCCAGCAGCTCGAGGACGGCTTGGGGTGAGCAGTTCTTC. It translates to CASSSRTAWGEQFF.

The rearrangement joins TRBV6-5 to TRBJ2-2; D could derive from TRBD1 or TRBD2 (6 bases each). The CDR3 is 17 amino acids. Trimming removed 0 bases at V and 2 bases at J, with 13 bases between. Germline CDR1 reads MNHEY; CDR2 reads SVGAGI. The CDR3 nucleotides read TGTGCCAGCAGTTACTCGCGGAGGGGGGTAAACACCGGGGAGCTGTTTTTT. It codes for CASSYSRRGVNTGELFF.

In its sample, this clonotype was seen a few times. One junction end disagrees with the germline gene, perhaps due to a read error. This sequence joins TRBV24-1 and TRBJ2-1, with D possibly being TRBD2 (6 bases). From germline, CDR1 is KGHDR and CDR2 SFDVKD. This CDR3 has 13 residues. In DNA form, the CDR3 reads TGTGCTACCAGTGACCTGGACGGGGGTGAGCAGTTCTTC. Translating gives CATSDLDGGEQFF.

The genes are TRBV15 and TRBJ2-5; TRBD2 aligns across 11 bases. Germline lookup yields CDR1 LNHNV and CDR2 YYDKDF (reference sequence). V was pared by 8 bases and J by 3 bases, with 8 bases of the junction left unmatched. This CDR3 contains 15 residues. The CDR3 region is CATQVAGLAEETQYF. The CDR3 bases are TGTGCCACCCAAGTTGCGGGACTAGCGGAAGAGACCCAGTACTTC.

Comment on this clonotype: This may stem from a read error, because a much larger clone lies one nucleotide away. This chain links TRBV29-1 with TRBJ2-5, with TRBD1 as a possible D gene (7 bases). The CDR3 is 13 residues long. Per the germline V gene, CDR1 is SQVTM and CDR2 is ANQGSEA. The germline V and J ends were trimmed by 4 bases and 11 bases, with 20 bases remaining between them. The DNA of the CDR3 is TGCAGCGTTGGGCGGCAGGGGGGCTGGGAGCAGTACTTC. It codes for CSVGRQGGWEQYF. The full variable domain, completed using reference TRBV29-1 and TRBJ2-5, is SAVISQKPSRDICQRGTSLTIQCQVDSQVTMMFWYRQQPGQSLTLIATANQGSEATYESGFVIDKFPISRPNLTFSTLTVSNMSPEDSSIYLCSVGRQGGWEQYFGPGTRLLVL.

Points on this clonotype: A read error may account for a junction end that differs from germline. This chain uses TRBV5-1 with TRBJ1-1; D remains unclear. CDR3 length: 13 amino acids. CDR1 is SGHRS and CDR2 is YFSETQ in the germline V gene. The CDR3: CAGSLTRNTEAFF. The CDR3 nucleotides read TGCGCCGGCAGCTTGACGAGGAACACTGAAGCTTTCTTT.

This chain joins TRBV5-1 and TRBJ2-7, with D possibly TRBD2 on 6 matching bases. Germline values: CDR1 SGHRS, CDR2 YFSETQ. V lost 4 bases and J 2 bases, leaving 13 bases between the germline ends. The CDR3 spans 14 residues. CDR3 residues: CASSQRAGTYEQYF. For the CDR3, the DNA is TGCGCCAGCAGCCAACGCGCGGGAACCTACGAGCAGTACTTC.

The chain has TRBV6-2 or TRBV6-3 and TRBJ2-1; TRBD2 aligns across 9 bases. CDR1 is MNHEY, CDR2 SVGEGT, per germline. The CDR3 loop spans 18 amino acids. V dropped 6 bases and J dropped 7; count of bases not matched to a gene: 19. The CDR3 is CASSPQSTAGGPWNEQFF. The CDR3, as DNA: TGTGCCAGCAGCCCCCAGAGTACGGCGGGGGGGCCTTGGAATGAGCAGTTCTTC.

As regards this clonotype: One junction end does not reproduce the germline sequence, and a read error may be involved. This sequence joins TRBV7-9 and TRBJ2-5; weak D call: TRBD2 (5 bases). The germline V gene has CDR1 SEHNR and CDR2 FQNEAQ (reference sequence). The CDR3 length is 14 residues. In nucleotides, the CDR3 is TGTGCCAACAGCGACGGGATCTACCAAGAGACCCAGTACTTC. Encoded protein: CANSDGIYQETQYF.

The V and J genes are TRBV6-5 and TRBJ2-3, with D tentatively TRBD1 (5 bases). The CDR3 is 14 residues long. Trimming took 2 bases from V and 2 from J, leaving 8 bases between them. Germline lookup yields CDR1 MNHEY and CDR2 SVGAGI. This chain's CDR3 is CASSYRQITDTQYF. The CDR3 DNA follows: TGTGCCAGCAGTTACCGACAGATCACAGATACGCAGTATTTT.

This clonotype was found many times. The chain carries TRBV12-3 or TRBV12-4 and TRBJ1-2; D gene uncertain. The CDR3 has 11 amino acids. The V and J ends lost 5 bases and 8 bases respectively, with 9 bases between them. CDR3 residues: CASSGHYGYTF. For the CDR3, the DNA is TGTGCCAGCAGTGGGCATTACGGCTACACCTTC.

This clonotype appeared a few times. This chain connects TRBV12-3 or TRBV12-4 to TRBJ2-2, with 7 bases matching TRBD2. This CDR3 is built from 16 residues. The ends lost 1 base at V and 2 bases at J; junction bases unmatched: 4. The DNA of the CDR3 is TGTGCCAGCAGTTTAGGATGGGGGGGAAACACCGGGGAGCTGTTTTTT. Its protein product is CASSLGWGGNTGELFF.

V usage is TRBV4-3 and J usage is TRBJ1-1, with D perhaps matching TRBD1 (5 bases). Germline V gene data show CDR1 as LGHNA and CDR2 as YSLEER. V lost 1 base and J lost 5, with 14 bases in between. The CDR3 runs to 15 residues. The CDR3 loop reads CASSQGAGLGTEAFF. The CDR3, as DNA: TGCGCCAGCAGCCAAGGGGCAGGGTTGGGGACTGAAGCTTTCTTT.